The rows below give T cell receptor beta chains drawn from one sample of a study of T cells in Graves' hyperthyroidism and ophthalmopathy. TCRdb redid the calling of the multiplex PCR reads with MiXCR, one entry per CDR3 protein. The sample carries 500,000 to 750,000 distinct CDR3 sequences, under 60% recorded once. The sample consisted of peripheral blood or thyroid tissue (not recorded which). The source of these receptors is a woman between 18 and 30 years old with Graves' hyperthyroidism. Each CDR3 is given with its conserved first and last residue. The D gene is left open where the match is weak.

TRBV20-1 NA CSARDPEIMNTEAFF
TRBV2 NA CASSEARGGTNYGYTF
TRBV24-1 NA CATSDSRDEQFF
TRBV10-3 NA CAISDDSNTGELFF
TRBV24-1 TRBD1 CATSDRGQGGYGYTF
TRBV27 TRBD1 CASSPSPGTGVPNYGYTF
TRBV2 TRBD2 CASNLAGGADTQYF
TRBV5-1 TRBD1 CASSSTPGTGFGYTF
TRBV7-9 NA CASSLGETGYEQYF
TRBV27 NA CASSKSEEYGYTF
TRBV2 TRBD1 CASNRDRGTPPF
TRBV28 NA CASSFRVVKTQYF
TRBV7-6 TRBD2 CASSHPGLAGVSGANVLTF
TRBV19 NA CASSRPGPRSNQPQHF
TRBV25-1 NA CASSLPSPRETQYF
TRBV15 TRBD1 CATSSYGTGRNTEAFF
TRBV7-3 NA CASSRTPSAGELFF
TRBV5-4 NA CASSLGTDSEQYF
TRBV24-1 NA CATSEPGTYGYTF
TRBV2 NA CASRDAYNEQFF
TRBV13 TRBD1 CASGGARQGGSPLHF
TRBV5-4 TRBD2 CASSYYLAGASYEQYF
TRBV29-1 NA CSVEGVEAFF
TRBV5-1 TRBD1 CASSLTIHEQGLGIYGYTF
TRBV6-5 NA CASSYSAYTHTGELFF
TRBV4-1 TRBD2 CASSQVGLAGDTQYF
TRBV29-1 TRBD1 CSLTTGQGKYGYTF
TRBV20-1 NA CSARASVSYNEQFF
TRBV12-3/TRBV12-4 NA CASSFYRENTGELFF
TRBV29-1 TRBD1 CSVPGQGNSPLHF
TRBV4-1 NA CASSLRGALGEQYF
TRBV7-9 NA CASRPDAGNEQYF
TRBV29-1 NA CSVVTAFF
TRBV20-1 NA CSANPGERASYEQYF
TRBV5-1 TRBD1 CASSFPRQGADEQYF
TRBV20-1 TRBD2 CSSDPSGGSYEQYF
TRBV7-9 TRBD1 CASSPSPLKQGAGYGYTF
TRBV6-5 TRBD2 CASGFSGSYNEQFF
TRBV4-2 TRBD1 CASSPDRAGEQYF